Each of the 16 T cell receptor beta chains below was sequenced from the same sample in a study of T cells in Graves' hyperthyroidism and ophthalmopathy. RNA transcripts were the template for amplifying TCR beta CDR3 regions. Using the HTBI primer set, a first-round RT-PCR was run on the TCR CDR3. TCRdb used MiXCR to reprocess the multiplex PCR reads, holding one entry per CDR3 protein. The sample has about 98,000 distinct CDR3 sequences, approximately 39% seen once. The sample was peripheral blood or thyroid tissue (not recorded which). All receptors derive from a woman under 40 with Graves' hyperthyroidism.

This clonotype was observed at least ten times. The chain employs TRBV20-1 and TRBJ2-5, with D unclear. The CDR3 totals 11 residues. The V gene's germline CDR1 is DFQATT and CDR2 SNEGSKA (reference sequence). The V end was cut by 4 bases, the J end by 0 bases, with 3 bases between. This chain's CDR3 is CSATNQETQYF. CDR3 in DNA: TGCAGTGCTACCAACCAAGAGACCCAGTACTTC.

This clonotype was seen a few times. The rearrangement joins TRBV27 to TRBJ2-7, with TRBD1 as a possible D gene (6 bases). Trimming took 2 bases from V and 2 from J, leaving 13 bases between them. In germline, CDR1 is MNHEY, CDR2 SMNVEV (reference sequence). The CDR3 has 15 amino acids. CDR3 DNA sequence: TGTGCCAGCAGTTTAAGGACAGACTCAACCTACGAGCAGTACTTC. Translating gives CASSLRTDSTYEQYF.

Remarks on this clonotype: A much larger clone lies one base from this, so it may be a read error. The DNA of the CDR3 is TGTGCCAGCGGCTTAAGGTTGTCGACTAGCACAGATACGCAGTATTTT. Translation gives CASGLRLSTSTDTQYF. V usage is TRBV7-3 and J usage is TRBJ2-3; D is undetermined. The CDR3 consists of 16 residues. The germline CDR1 and CDR2 sequences are SGHTA and FQGTGA.

Of note for this clonotype: A clone one base away is much larger, so this may be a read error. The chain recombines TRBV7-2 with TRBJ2-5; 7 nucleotides match TRBD1. The CDR3 is made up of 18 amino acids. Germline CDR1 is SGHTA and CDR2 is FQGNSA. Trimming removed 5 bases from V and 5 bases from J; junction bases left unmatched: 20. CDR3 region: CTSSPPPGQTNTGETQYF. The CDR3 nucleotides are TGTACCAGCAGCCCCCCCCCGGGACAGACGAACACCGGGGAGACCCAGTACTTC.

This clonotype came up many times. This chain connects TRBV5-1 to TRBJ2-5; D uncertain. The CDR3 contains 13 residues. Trimming removed 5 bases from V and 0 bases from J, with 8 bases in between. Looked up from germline, CDR1 is SGHRS and CDR2 is YFSETQ. The CDR3: CASSNSYQETQYF. CDR3 DNA sequence: TGCGCCAGCAGTAACAGTTACCAAGAGACCCAGTACTTC. The full variable domain, in which reference TRBV5-1 and TRBJ2-5 provide the parts outside the CDR3, is KAGVTQTPRYLIKTRGQQVTLSCSPISGHRSVSWYQQTPGQGLQFLFEYFSETQRNKGNFPGRFSGRQFSNSRSEMNVSTLELGDSALYLCASSNSYQETQYFGPGTRLLVL.

This clonotype was seen many times. The V call is TRBV6-5, the J call TRBJ2-7, with 9 bases matching TRBD1. This CDR3 has 15 amino acids. Trimming at V came to 5 bases and at J to 4 bases, leaving 9 bases not matched to a gene. Germline lookup yields CDR1 MNHEY and CDR2 SVGAGI. The CDR3 region has the DNA TGTGCCAGCAGTAGCCAGACAGGGGGTTTTTACGAGCAGTACTTC. It specifies CASSSQTGGFYEQYF.

This clonotype showed up many times. The chain uses TRBV27 and TRBJ2-7; D gene unclear. Trimming removed 11 bases at V and 5 bases at J, with 10 bases between. CDR3 size: 10 residues. Germline values: CDR1 MNHEY, CDR2 SMNVEV (reference sequence). CDR3 region: CARAFNEQYF. The DNA for the CDR3 is TGTGCCCGGGCATTTAACGAGCAGTACTTC.

In this sample, this clonotype turned up a few times. The V and J genes are TRBV30 and TRBJ1-1; D uncertain. This CDR3 region has 11 residues. Germline V lookup: CDR1 GTSNPN, CDR2 SVGIG (reference sequence). Trimming stripped 3 bases from V and 0 bases from J, with 2 bases between. CDR3 coding DNA: TGTGCCTGGAGAATGAACACTGAAGCTTTCTTT. Translation: CAWRMNTEAFF. The full variable domain, with the rest looked up from reference TRBV30 and TRBJ1-1, is SQTIHQWPATLVQPVGSPLSLECTVEGTSNPNLYWYRQAAGRGLQLLFYSVGIGQISSEVPQNLSASRPQDRQFILSSKKLLLSDSGFYLCAWRMNTEAFFGQGTRLTVV.

The chain combines TRBV7-2 with TRBJ1-3; tentatively, D is TRBD1 (5 bases). Germline V gives CDR1 SGHTA, CDR2 FQGNSA. This CDR3 is built from 14 residues. With 6 bases removed from V and 1 base from J, the gap between germline ends came to 10 bases. The CDR3 DNA reads as TGTGCCAGCAGGCCTGGGGGTTCTGGAAACACCATATATTTT. Translation: CASRPGGSGNTIYF.

For this clonotype: A read error may be the cause here, since a much bigger clone is one base away. V gene TRBV5-1 combines with J gene TRBJ2-3; perhaps TRBD2 as D (6 bases). The CDR3 totals 14 residues. Germline CDR1 SGHRS, CDR2 YFSETQ. CDR3 in amino acids: CASSRGGSTDTRYF. The CDR3 DNA reads as TGCGCCAGCAGCAGAGGAGGGAGCACAGATACGCGGTATTTT.

The rearrangement joins TRBV20-1 to TRBJ2-5; D gene uncertain. The CDR3 has 13 amino acids. CDR1 is DFQATT and CDR2 is SNEGSKA in the germline V gene (reference sequence). Trimming stripped 6 bases from V and 5 bases from J, with 16 bases between. The CDR3 region has the DNA TGCAGTGCAGTCGGGCCTGCTGAGGAGACCCAGTACTTC. It encodes CSAVGPAEETQYF.

V usage is TRBV28 and J usage is TRBJ1-5; D remains ambiguous. V was trimmed by 4 bases and J by 2 bases, leaving 9 bases between them. This CDR3 comprises 14 residues. Germline-derived CDR1 and CDR2 are MDHEN and SYDVKM. CDR3: CASSSHGGNQPQHF. DNA for the CDR3: TGTGCCAGCAGTTCTCACGGAGGCAATCAGCCCCAGCATTTT.

This clonotype was recorded many times. The J gene is TRBJ1-2, the V gene TRBV20-1; 7 bases line up with TRBD1. The V and J ends lost 4 bases and 3 bases, in that order; junction bases with no gene match: 5. CDR3 length: 13 residues. CDR1 DFQATT and CDR2 SNEGSKA come from the germline V gene (reference sequence). CDR3 sequence (DNA): TGCAGTGCTACCAACAGGGGTGACTATGGCTACACCTTC. Its translation is CSATNRGDYGYTF.

V is TRBV7-8 and J is TRBJ2-7; TRBD2 matches 11 bases. The CDR3 runs 16 residues. The germline gives CDR1 SGHVS, CDR2 FQNEAQ. V gave up 0 bases and J gave up 5 bases; unmatched junction bases: 6. The CDR3 loop is CASSLAALAGGHEQYF. CDR3 bases: TGTGCCAGCAGCTTAGCGGCTTTAGCGGGAGGGCACGAGCAGTACTTC.

V gene TRBV20-1 combines with J gene TRBJ2-5, with 14 bases that match TRBD2. The CDR3 is 15 amino acids. V dropped 4 bases and J dropped 5; count of bases not matched to a gene: 6. Germline V gene lookup returns CDR1 DFQATT and CDR2 SNEGSKA (reference sequence). The CDR3 spells CSATGLAGERETQYF. The CDR3 nucleotides read TGCAGTGCTACGGGACTAGCGGGAGAAAGGGAGACCCAGTACTTC.

This rearrangement joins TRBV13 to TRBJ2-7; D call uncertain. The CDR3 extends over 10 amino acids. The germline V gene encodes CDR1 PRHDT and CDR2 FYEKMQ (reference sequence). Between the trimmed V and J ends, which lost 0 bases and 9 bases, there was a span of 3 bases. The CDR3 region has the DNA TGTGCCAGCAGCTTAGGGGGGCAGTACTTC. Translating gives CASSLGGQYF.